This T cell receptor (beta chain) appears in the sequencing data of a study of shared clonotypes between healthy human individuals. The germline V gene has CDR1 SGHTA and CDR2 FQGNSA. The length of the CDR3 is 14 residues. Trimming took off 2 bases at V and 0 bases at J, with 6 bases between the two ends. Measured with immunoSEQ multiplex PCR; TCRdb has only the in-frame clones, and not every one. The table records a few million clones, about 92% of them present only once. Sequenced: naive CD4+ T cells from PBMCs. As for subset: CD45RA+ positively selected. The rearrangement joins TRBV7-2 to TRBJ2-3; D gene ambiguous. The TCR comes from a man between 18 and 29 years old in good health. Some clones in this sample may be carry-over from other donors' samples. In DNA, the CDR3 is TGTGCCAGCAGCTTATGGGCTAGCACAGATACGCAGTATTTT. As protein: CASSLWASTDTQYF.